This TCR beta chain was observed in a study of blood T cell repertoires in COVID-19 (dated by TCRdb to 2018 to 2021). Concerning the study at large: Samples from collaborators originated in the United States, Italy and Spain and spanned both the acute and convalescent phases of COVID-19. Where HLA class I and class II types were available, the types were taken from metadata supplied by the sample provider, not from assay-based typing. The repertoires were released in a freely available public database meant as a resource for research on the immune response to SARS-CoV-2. The samples were drawn from two sources: the first 160 participants of the ongoing ImmuneRACE study, and fewer than 1,500 subjects contributed by 6 global collaborators. Sample metadata almost always included a de-identified subject ID, COVID-19 status, age in years and sex. The material from the prospective study consisted of cDNA or gDNA derived from T cells, B-cell-depleted T cells, or PBMCs. The dataset comprised deeply sampled blood TCRbeta repertoires from subjects exposed to, actively infected with, or recovered from COVID-19.

Participants in the prospective study were aged roughly 18 to 100 years, lived in about two dozen United States geographic areas, and enrolled through a virtual design. In the prospective study, cohorts were assigned on the basis of participant-reported clinical history obtained from a screening survey and a study questionnaire. Exposed participants had been in contact, within 2 weeks of entering the study, with a person who had a PCR-confirmed or clinician-diagnosed case of COVID-19. Each participant in the prospective study had whole blood, serum and a nasopharyngeal or oropharyngeal swab collected by mobile phlebotomists. Over a roughly 2-month period, participants in the prospective study had the option of providing additional blood draws and questionnaires. Blood samples from the prospective study were shipped frozen or at room temperature prior to DNA extraction. A note on this clone: Its recognized antigen is unknown. Qualities for individual bases were not recorded, and no much larger clone is one base off.

Overall study outcomes, separate from this receptor: How much clinical and demographic metadata was included differed by source and by participant, and the metadata was provided uncurated.

V and J are trimmed by 6 bases and 8 bases, and the gene matches miss 10 bases of the junction. The CDR3 covers 15 residues, taking in both the cysteine and the phenylalanine. Left in the record is the CDR3 DNA by itself, 45 bases read in frame from the first base. Via the germline V gene, CDR1 is MDHEN and CDR2 SYDVKM. TCRbeta CDR3 regions were amplified from genomic DNA using the immunoSEQ Assay, a bias-controlled multiplex PCR. The paper's processing steps were these. Nucleated cell counts per sample were estimated from amplification of reference gene primers within the assay. Sequence reads were collapsed and filtered to measure the absolute abundance of every unique TCRbeta CDR3 rearrangement. For each sample, productive Simpson clonality was calculated as the square root of Simpson's diversity index over productive rearrangements. TCRdb stores this immuneACCESS table with in-frame sequences only. Part of the clones is absent; in the studies checked, under half of the shortfall reflects unresolved V genes, and no reason is known for the rest. V and J calls plus clone size are reproduced from that table; the DNA served to infer D and trimming. The sample profile shows approximately 300,000 clones; around 85% of them were found once. The leading ten clones occupy about 1.9% of the sample.

This TCR was sampled from a young woman who had been exposed to COVID-19. The sample taken for sequencing was PBMCs or T cells enriched from blood (not recorded which). The chain is made from TRBV28 and TRBJ1-4; TRBD1 matches 9 bases in the middle. In nucleotides, the sequence is TGTGCCAGCAGACGCCGGGACAGGGTAGAAGAAAAACTGTTTTTT. It specifies CASRRRDRVEEKLFF. The full variable domain, with segments outside the CDR3 supplied by the reference TRBV28 and TRBJ1-4 proteins, appears as DVKVTQSSRYLVKRTGEKVFLECVQDMDHENMFWYRQDPGLGLRLIYFSYDVKMKEKGDIPEGYSVSREKKERFSLILESASTNQTSMYLCASRRRDRVEEKLFFGSGTQLSVL.